Shown below are 18 T cell receptor beta chains from a single sample sequenced in a study of response to subunit inactivated influenza vaccine. TCRdb analysed the RT-PCR reads with MiXCR anew, one entry per CDR3 protein. The table has roughly 520,000 distinct CDR3 sequences, 25% seen once. The specimen was CD4+ T cells sorted from PBMCs, collected 4 to 6 days after vaccination. These receptors all stem from a man aged 50-59 years who received an inactivated influenza vaccine.

The chain links TRBV14 to TRBJ1-1; D remains ambiguous. V was clipped by 3 bases and J by 10 bases, with 18 bases between them. The CDR3 contains 14 residues. Germline CDR1 is SGHDN and CDR2 is FVKESK. The CDR3 coding sequence is TGTGCCAGCAGCCAGGTCGTCGGCGGACTTGGAGCTTTCTTT. Amino acid sequence: CASSQVVGGLGAFF.

This clonotype occurred a few times. The genes are TRBV27 and TRBJ2-7, with a tentative D call TRBD2 (5 bases). Per the germline V gene, CDR1 is MNHEY and CDR2 is SMNVEV (reference sequence). Trimming removed 2 bases at V and 4 bases at J, with 18 bases between. The CDR3 consists of 16 residues. DNA for the CDR3: TGTGCCAGCAGTTTAACGGGATCGGTTCCCCCTTACGAGCAGTACTTC. It is translated as CASSLTGSVPPYEQYF.

This clonotype showed up just a few times. The chain has TRBV9 and TRBJ2-5, with 12 positions matching TRBD2. The CDR3 is 17 amino acids. The V gene's germline CDR1 is SGDLS and CDR2 YYNGEE. With V trimmed by 3 bases and J by 5 bases, 11 bases remained unmatched. DNA for the CDR3: TGTGCCAGCAGCGGCGGACTAGCGGGGCCCGGGAGGGAGACCCAGTACTTC. It yields the protein CASSGGLAGPGRETQYF.

This clonotype was picked up a small number of times. V and J are TRBV7-8 and TRBJ2-7; D unresolved. The CDR3 is 13 amino acids. Germline-derived CDR1 and CDR2 are SGHVS and FQNEAQ. The V end lost 0 bases, the J end lost 2 bases, and 5 bases lay between the germline ends. The chain's CDR3 is CASSLAETYEQYF. In DNA form, the CDR3 reads TGTGCCAGCAGCTTAGCCGAGACCTACGAGCAGTACTTC.

This clonotype was detected a few times. The chain carries TRBV2 and TRBJ2-4; D is ambiguous. This CDR3 comprises 15 residues. V lost 4 bases and J lost 0, with 10 bases in between. The germline CDR1 and CDR2 sequences are SNHLY and FYNNEI. CDR3 in amino acids: CASSVSILAKNIQYF. The DNA of the CDR3 is TGTGCCAGCAGTGTATCCATATTAGCCAAAAACATTCAGTACTTC.

This clonotype was seen more than once but under ten times. The chain is built from TRBV3-1 and TRBJ2-1; 7 bases map to TRBD2. CDR1 is LGHDT, CDR2 YNNKEL, per germline (reference sequence). This CDR3 region has 18 residues. V shed 0 bases, J shed 0 bases, and the junction held 8 bases outside the gene matches. The chain's CDR3 is CASSQDFWRGSSYNEQFF. Here the CDR3 DNA reads TGTGCCAGCAGCCAAGATTTTTGGCGGGGGAGCTCCTACAATGAGCAGTTCTTC.

The rearrangement joins TRBV30 to TRBJ1-1, with a possible D match to TRBD1 (5 bases). Between the trimmed V and J ends, which lost 2 bases and 0 bases, there was a span of 10 bases. Germline values: CDR1 GTSNPN, CDR2 SVGIG (reference sequence). The length of the CDR3 is 14 residues. The CDR3 region has the DNA TGTGCCTGGAGTTTTAAGGGGATGAACACTGAAGCTTTCTTT. Amino acid sequence: CAWSFKGMNTEAFF.

The chain is built from TRBV20-1 and TRBJ2-7; 9 bases match TRBD1. The CDR3 extends over 14 amino acids. V shed 5 bases and J 1 base; nucleotides not matched to a gene: 6. Germline CDR1 DFQATT, CDR2 SNEGSKA (reference sequence). The CDR3 loop reads CSARGGQGSYEQYF. The CDR3 DNA sequence: TGCAGTGCTCGCGGGGGACAGGGTTCCTACGAGCAGTACTTC.

This clonotype showed up just a few times. V usage is TRBV5-1 and J usage is TRBJ1-1; D may be TRBD1 (6 bases). V was trimmed by 4 bases and J by 5 bases, leaving 21 bases between them. CDR3 size: 16 residues. The germline CDR1 and CDR2 sequences are SGHRS and YFSETQ. CDR3 sequence (DNA): TGCGCCAGCAGCCAAAGACCTCAGGGGAGTGGTACTGAAGCTTTCTTT. Protein product: CASSQRPQGSGTEAFF.

The CDR3 DNA reads TGCGCCAGCAGCTCCCAAGGACAGGGGACTGCCTACGAGCAGTACTTC. As protein: CASSSQGQGTAYEQYF. The J gene is TRBJ2-7, the V gene TRBV5-1; 9 positions agree with TRBD1. Germline V gene lookup returns CDR1 SGHRS and CDR2 YFSETQ. CDR3 length: 16 amino acids. J was trimmed by 2 bases and V by 3 bases; bases with no gene match: 9.

In its sample, this clonotype was seen a few times. The rearrangement joins TRBV24-1 to TRBJ2-1; no firm D call. V gave up 7 bases and J gave up 5 bases, with 5 bases separating them. This CDR3 has 11 amino acids. The germline gives CDR1 KGHDR, CDR2 SFDVKD. The CDR3 region is CATRANNEQFF. CDR3 coding DNA: TGTGCCACCAGAGCCAACAATGAGCAGTTCTTC.

In this sample, this clonotype turned up a few times. The chain couples TRBV27 to TRBJ1-1, with D hard to call. Germline V gives CDR1 MNHEY, CDR2 SMNVEV (reference sequence). This CDR3 spans 15 amino acids. V dropped 0 bases and J dropped 2 bases, with 10 bases sitting between them. For the CDR3, the DNA is TGTGCCAGCAGTTTATCGCCGGGTGGAAACACTGAAGCTTTCTTT. Translated, it gives CASSLSPGGNTEAFF.

This clonotype was observed a few times. The chain uses TRBV6-2 or TRBV6-3 and TRBJ1-1, with 7 bases matching TRBD1. CDR1 MNHEY and CDR2 SVGEGT come from the germline V gene. After removal of 8 bases from V and 5 bases from J, the junction contained 11 bases not matched to a gene. CDR3 length: 14 residues. The CDR3 DNA follows: TGTGCCAGCTCCTTTTTCACAGGGGCAACTGAAGCTTTCTTT. Residues: CASSFFTGATEAFF.

This clonotype was found a few times. This chain connects TRBV6-1 to TRBJ2-2; 9 positions match TRBD1. Germline V lookup: CDR1 MNHNS, CDR2 SASEGT. Trimming cost V 6 bases and J 5 bases; bases outside gene matches: 7. The CDR3 extends over 15 amino acids. CDR3 DNA: TGTGCCAGCAGGGACAGGGGCATAGGGACCGGGGAGCTGTTTTTT. Translated: CASRDRGIGTGELFF.

In this sample, this clonotype turned up a few times. V gene TRBV12-3 or TRBV12-4 combines with J gene TRBJ2-5, with D possibly being TRBD1 or TRBD2 (7 bases each). Between the trimmed V and J ends, which lost 5 bases and 2 bases, there was a span of 21 bases. The CDR3 contains 17 residues. CDR3 residues: CASSGGTAGLVQETQYF. The CDR3 DNA reads TGTGCCAGCAGTGGGGGGACAGCGGGACTGGTGCAAGAGACCCAGTACTTC.

V gene TRBV20-1 combines with J gene TRBJ2-3, with 12 nucleotides matching TRBD1. Germline trimming cut 5 bases from V and 4 bases from J; bases unmatched to any gene: 4. Germline V gene data show CDR1 as DFQATT and CDR2 as SNEGSKA (reference sequence). The CDR3 loop spans 14 amino acids. The CDR3 spells CSASGTGGPDTQYF. CDR3 coding DNA: TGCAGTGCTTCCGGGACAGGGGGCCCAGATACGCAGTATTTT.

This clonotype was seen a few times. The rearrangement uses TRBV7-2 and TRBJ2-3, with 11 positions matching TRBD2. Trimming removed 8 bases from V and 7 bases from J; junction bases left unmatched: 8. Germline CDR1 is SGHTA and CDR2 is FQGNSA. The CDR3 spans 14 residues. DNA of the CDR3: TGTGCCAGCTCTAGCGGGAGGACCACCCATACGCAGTATTTT. Translation gives CASSSGRTTHTQYF.

This chain links TRBV7-2 with TRBJ2-5; no clear D gene. This CDR3 spans 13 amino acids. V lost 1 base and J lost 6, with 9 bases in between. Germline CDR1 SGHTA, CDR2 FQGNSA. The CDR3 DNA reads as TGTGCCAGCAGCTTAGGCCCAGTTCAGACCCAGTACTTC. Its translation: CASSLGPVQTQYF.